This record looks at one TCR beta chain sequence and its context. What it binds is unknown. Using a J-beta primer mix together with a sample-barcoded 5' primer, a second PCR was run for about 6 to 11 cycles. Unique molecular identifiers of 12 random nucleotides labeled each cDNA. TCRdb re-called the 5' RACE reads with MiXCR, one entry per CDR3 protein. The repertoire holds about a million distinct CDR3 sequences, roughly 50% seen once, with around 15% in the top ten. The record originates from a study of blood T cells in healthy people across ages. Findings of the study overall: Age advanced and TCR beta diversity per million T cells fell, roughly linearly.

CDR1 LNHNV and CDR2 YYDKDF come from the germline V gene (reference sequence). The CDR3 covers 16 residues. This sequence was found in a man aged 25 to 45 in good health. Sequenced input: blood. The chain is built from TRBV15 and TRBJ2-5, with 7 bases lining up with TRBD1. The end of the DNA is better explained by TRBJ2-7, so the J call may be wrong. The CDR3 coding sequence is TGTGCCACCAGCACAGACCTGACAGGGTTGGGCTACGAGCAGTACTTC. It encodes CATSTDLTGLGYEQYF.